This TCR beta chain was captured by sequencing in a study of vaccination and CD4 T cells after COVID-19. Germline V lookup: CDR1 KGHDR, CDR2 SFDVKD. The CDR3 is 11 residues long. The V gene lost 4 bases and the J gene lost 4 bases, with 4 bases spanning the gap. Noted treatment: roughly ten-day PBMC culture with coronavirus spike peptide pools or control peptides (ViraFEST assay). Cultured CD4+ T cells had their DNA profiled by the Oncomine TCR Beta short-read assay. TCRdb re-analysed the PCR reads in MiXCR, keeping a single row per CDR3 protein. The sample includes some 7,600 distinct CDR3 sequences, around a fifth of them seen just once. This clonotype was observed a few times. The antigen remains undetermined.

The TCR originated in a human donor who had recovered from COVID-19. The genes are TRBV24-1 and TRBJ2-7; D is undetermined. The sequencing used CD4+ T cells from blood, cultured in vitro, collected after SARS-CoV-2 vaccination. As DNA, the CDR3 is TGTGCCACCAGTGAGGGTTACGAGCAGTACTTC. Amino acid sequence: CATSEGYEQYF.